This T cell receptor beta chain was recorded in a study of identifying expanded T cells in peripheral blood. Profiling relied on immunoSEQ multiplex PCR, and the TCRdb table lists in-frame clones only, not all of them. The sample holds around 130,000 clones, approximately 86% seen once. Study conclusions and caveats: Across healthy donors, higher total template counts meant significantly greater approximately two-week count variance.

Comment on this clone: Its antigen is not known.

During the collection period, no donor immune events like infections were recorded. Unmatched junction bases numbered 14, after V lost 1 base and J lost 7 bases. The CDR3 sequence is 18 residues long. Germline CDR1 LGHNA, CDR2 YNFKEQ. The sequencing sample was made of blood. The receptor's source is a person between 18 and 70 years old in good health. The V call is TRBV4-2, the J call TRBJ2-2; 8 bases align to TRBD2. The CDR3 coding sequence is TGTGCCAGCAGCCAAGTAGTGGGACCGGGAGGGCCGAACGGGGAGCTGTTTTTT. Residues: CASSQVVGPGGPNGELFF.